These 32 T cell receptor beta chains originate from one sample sequenced in a study of cytomegalovirus exposure and HLA in healthy donors. Both 60 Vbeta primers and 13 Jbeta primers went into the PCR. TCRdb keeps only in-frame clones here, not all; method: immunoSEQ multiplex PCR. The sample holds approximately 150,000 clones; roughly 85% are singletons and the top ten take around 1.3%. Sequenced sample: PBMCs. These receptors came from a woman in her fifties or sixties in good health and CMV-seronegative.

The V gene is TRBV7-2, the J gene TRBJ2-5, with 8 bases aligning to TRBD2. Germline assignment: CDR1 SGHTA and CDR2 FQGNSA. Germline trimming cut 7 bases from V and 5 bases from J; bases unmatched to any gene: 15. CDR3 length: 16 residues. The chain's CDR3 is CASTSSERGGGETQYF. In DNA, the CDR3 is TGTGCCAGCACCAGCTCGGAACGGGGGGGCGGTGAGACCCAGTACTTC.

The CDR3 DNA is TGCGCCAGCACTCCAGGGAGGGAGGGAGCAGGAGATACGCAGTATTTT. Protein: CASTPGREGAGDTQYF. This sequence joins TRBV4-3 and TRBJ2-3, with 7 bases aligning to TRBD2. Trimming removed 7 bases from V and 5 bases from J; junction bases left unmatched: 15. Germline V CDR1 and CDR2: LGHNA, YSLEER. The length of the CDR3 is 16 residues.

The chain combines TRBV4-2 with TRBJ1-4, with TRBD1 as a possible D gene (6 bases). The V gene lost 3 bases and the J gene lost 5 bases, with 19 bases spanning the gap. CDR1 is LGHNA and CDR2 is YNFKEQ in the germline V gene. There are 17 residues in the CDR3. The chain's CDR3 is CASSQGASGTKNEKLFF. As DNA, the CDR3 is TGTGCCAGCAGCCAGGGCGCGAGTGGGACAAAAAATGAAAAACTGTTTTTT.

The chain joins TRBV14 to TRBJ1-5, with D unclear. Trimming cost V 0 bases and J 2 bases, with 14 bases left between them. This CDR3 is built from 17 residues. Germline V gives CDR1 SGHDN, CDR2 FVKESK. In DNA, the CDR3 is TGTGCCAGCAGCCAAGACACTTGGACTCTCGGCAATCAGCCCCAGCATTTT. Its protein product is CASSQDTWTLGNQPQHF.

The chain couples TRBV9 to TRBJ1-1, with D possibly TRBD1 on 6 matching bases. The V end was cut by 5 bases, the J end by 4 bases, with 18 bases between. The CDR3 sequence is 15 residues long. CDR1 is SGDLS, CDR2 YYNGEE, per germline. CDR3: CASSVGGARGTEAFF. The DNA of the CDR3 is TGTGCCAGCAGTGTGGGGGGGGCGCGGGGCACTGAAGCTTTCTTT.

This sequence joins TRBV4-2 and TRBJ2-3; 8 nucleotides agree with TRBD2. The V gene end was trimmed by 2 bases and the J gene end by 0 bases; junction bases not matched to a gene: 7. Looked up from germline, CDR1 is LGHNA and CDR2 is YNFKEQ. The CDR3 has 17 residues. DNA of the CDR3: TGTGCCAGCAGCCAAACAGCTAGCGGGTATAGCACAGATACGCAGTATTTT. It is translated as CASSQTASGYSTDTQYF.

The chain combines TRBV7-2 with TRBJ2-7; 7 bases agree with TRBD2. The trim removed 1 base at V and 4 bases at J, leaving 13 bases unmatched. Germline V gene data show CDR1 as SGHTA and CDR2 as FQGNSA. This CDR3 is 17 amino acids long. The DNA for the CDR3 is TGTGCCAGCAGCTTAGTTCGGACTGCGGGGGATCAATACGAGCAGTACTTC. Translated: CASSLVRTAGDQYEQYF.

This chain's CDR3 is CAPAGSLPYEQYF. The CDR3 coding sequence is TGCGCCCCCGCCGGTTCGCTACCTTACGAGCAGTACTTC. The chain couples TRBV23-1 to TRBJ2-7; unclear D gene. TRBV23-1 is assigned to the ORF class and has an uncertain function. The length of the CDR3 is 13 residues. Trimming took off 11 bases at V and 4 bases at J, with 18 bases between the two ends.

The V call is TRBV10-3, the J call TRBJ1-4; weak D call: TRBD1 (6 bases). V lost 3 bases to trimming and J lost 7 bases, with 15 bases between them. This CDR3 has 15 amino acids. Germline assignment: CDR1 ENHRY and CDR2 SYGVKD. In DNA form, the CDR3 reads TGTGCCATCAGTGAAGCGGGGGCCTTGGGTGAAAAACTGTTTTTT. Its protein product is CAISEAGALGEKLFF.

This clone was recorded at least ten times. This chain joins TRBV15 and TRBJ2-6, with D possibly TRBD1 on 5 matching bases. V lost 4 bases, J lost 2 bases, and 12 bases lay in between. The CDR3 contains 16 residues. Germline V gene sequence: CDR1 LNHNV, CDR2 YYDKDF (reference sequence). Here the CDR3 reads CATSNTQGTGANVLTF. CDR3 nucleotides: TGTGCCACCAGCAACACTCAGGGAACTGGGGCCAACGTCCTGACTTTC. The entire variable domain, with the rest obtained from reference TRBV15 and TRBJ2-6, is as follows: DAMVIQNPRYQVTQFGKPVTLSCSQTLNHNVMYWYQQKSSQAPKLLFHYYDKDFNNEADTPDNFQSRRPNTSFCFLDIRSPGLGDTAMYLCATSNTQGTGANVLTFGAGSRLTVL.

The gene calls are TRBV23-1 and TRBJ2-3, with D possibly being TRBD2 (5 bases). TRBV23-1 is classed as an ORF, of uncertain function. Trimming removed 0 bases at V and 5 bases at J, with 21 bases between. The length of the CDR3 is 18 residues. CDR3 sequence (DNA): TGCGCCAGCAGTCAATCCGCAACCTCGCTTGAGGGTGGAGATACGCAGTATTTT. Translated: CASSQSATSLEGGDTQYF.

This clone was observed once. The rearrangement links TRBV7-9 to TRBJ1-1; D possibly corresponds to TRBD1 (6 bases). Per germline, CDR1 SEHNR and CDR2 FQNEAQ (reference sequence). This CDR3 is built from 14 residues. V lost 2 bases, J lost 4 bases, and 11 bases lay in between. The CDR3 sequence is CASSLNREATEAFF. The CDR3 nucleotides read TGTGCCAGCAGCTTAAACAGGGAAGCCACTGAAGCTTTCTTT.

As to this clone: The CDR3 does not end in the conserved phenylalanine or tryptophan, so this is likely a read error. Because the CDR3's place on the DNA is in doubt, the DNA is left out and the CDR3 is given as listed by TCRdb. The rearrangement joins TRBV7-2 to TRBJ2-7; TRBD2 reflects the table's D call only, with no check against the DNA. CDR1 and CDR2 from the germline V gene are SGHTA and FQGNSA. The CDR3 has 12 amino acids, counting both end residues. The CDR3 is CASSRTTETIKL.

This sequence joins TRBV5-4 and TRBJ2-3; TRBD2 matches at 11 bases. Germline V gene sequence: CDR1 SGHNT, CDR2 YYREEE (reference sequence). CDR3 length: 17 amino acids. The J segment lost 0 bases and the V segment lost 5 bases, leaving 8 bases of the junction unmatched. The CDR3 DNA follows: TGTGCCAGCAGGGGACTAGCGGATGACCCTAGCACAGATACGCAGTATTTT. It translates to CASRGLADDPSTDTQYF.

The V gene is TRBV4-2, the J gene TRBJ2-1, with D tentatively TRBD2 (5 bases). This CDR3 region has 16 residues. Trimming stripped 1 base from V and 2 bases from J, with 12 bases between. CDR1 and CDR2 (germline): LGHNA, YNFKEQ. The CDR3 spells CASSQVDRGAYNEQFF. The CDR3 coding sequence is TGTGCCAGCAGCCAAGTGGATCGGGGAGCCTACAATGAGCAGTTCTTC.

This chain links TRBV2 with TRBJ2-7, with 8 bases aligning to TRBD2. The V gene's germline CDR1 is SNHLY and CDR2 FYNNEI. V shed 5 bases and J 2 bases; nucleotides not matched to a gene: 11. CDR3 length: 16 amino acids. The CDR3 sequence: CASSPSLLAATYEQYF. CDR3 DNA: TGTGCCAGCAGTCCCTCCCTACTAGCGGCAACCTACGAGCAGTACTTC.

This clone is a singleton in its sample. The V and J genes are TRBV28 and TRBJ1-5; weak D call: TRBD1 (5 bases). The CDR3 extends over 14 amino acids. The germline V and J ends were trimmed by 7 bases and 0 bases, with 10 bases remaining between them. Germline V gives CDR1 MDHEN, CDR2 SYDVKM. CDR3 DNA: TGTGCCAGCAATGGGGGGGGTAGCAATCAGCCCCAGCATTTT. This encodes CASNGGGSNQPQHF.

The rearrangement uses TRBV6-4 and TRBJ2-7; 10 nucleotides line up with TRBD1. V was pared by 3 bases and J by 7 bases, with 6 bases of the junction left unmatched. The CDR3 loop spans 14 amino acids. Germline V gene sequence: CDR1 MRHNA, CDR2 SNTAGT. DNA for the CDR3: TGTGCCAGCAGTGAAGGGACAGGGGTCCCTGAGCAGTACTTC. It encodes CASSEGTGVPEQYF.

The chain links TRBV19 to TRBJ2-3, with D possibly TRBD2 on 6 matching bases. Trimming shortened V by 7 bases and J by 11 bases, and 19 bases separated the two germline ends. There are 13 residues in the CDR3. In germline, CDR1 is LNHDA, CDR2 SQIVND (reference sequence). DNA for the CDR3: TGTGCCAGTACCCCAGGACGCGGGGCCTGGCAGTATTTT. This gives the protein CASTPGRGAWQYF.

The rearrangement joins TRBV6-5 to TRBJ2-5; a possible D gene is TRBD2 (6 bases). Trimming cost V 2 bases and J 5 bases, with 12 bases left between them. The CDR3 contains 14 residues. Germline V gives CDR1 MNHEY, CDR2 SVGAGI. CDR3 protein: CASSYGGSVETQYF. Written as DNA, the CDR3 is TGTGCCAGCAGTTACGGGGGGTCTGTGGAGACCCAGTACTTC.

The chain carries TRBV5-1 and TRBJ2-7; D might be TRBD2 (6 bases). The V gene's germline CDR1 is SGHRS and CDR2 YFSETQ. This CDR3 has 16 amino acids. Trimming pared 0 bases from V and 1 base from J, leaving 14 bases between. CDR3 sequence reads: CASSLAGGRGSYEQYF. In DNA form, the CDR3 reads TGCGCCAGCAGCTTGGCCGGAGGGCGGGGTTCCTACGAGCAGTACTTC.

The chain has TRBV4-3 and TRBJ2-1, with D perhaps TRBD1 (6 bases). The germline CDR1 and CDR2 sequences are LGHNA and YSLEER. CDR3 length: 16 amino acids. Trimming removed 0 bases from V and 8 bases from J, with 17 bases in between. CDR3 in amino acids: CASSQDPGHQGHEQFF. The CDR3 nucleotides are TGCGCCAGCAGCCAAGACCCGGGACATCAGGGACATGAGCAGTTCTTC.

J is TRBJ2-7 and V is TRBV27, with D possibly being TRBD1 (5 bases). Germline values: CDR1 MNHEY, CDR2 SMNVEV (reference sequence). V shed 4 bases and J shed 3 bases, with 10 bases lying between them. The CDR3 has 13 amino acids. CDR3 loop: CASSYSQGYEQYF. Here the CDR3 DNA reads TGTGCCAGCAGTTATTCGCAGGGCTACGAGCAGTACTTC.

The chain is built from TRBV7-4 and TRBJ2-5, with TRBD2 matching over 14 bases. The CDR3 consists of 19 residues. The J segment lost 4 bases and the V segment lost 5 bases, leaving 15 bases of the junction unmatched. In germline, CDR1 is SGHVT, CDR2 SQSDAQ. The CDR3 loop reads CASSPRRTPGTSGRETQYF. The CDR3 DNA reads TGTGCCAGCAGCCCCAGGAGAACTCCCGGGACTAGCGGGAGAGAGACCCAGTACTTC.

The J gene is TRBJ2-7, the V gene TRBV5-6; no definite D call. The length of the CDR3 is 12 residues. The V and J ends lost 3 bases and 0 bases respectively, with 4 bases between them. Germline V gives CDR1 SGHDT, CDR2 YYEEEE. The CDR3 here is CASSSSSYEQYF. CDR3 coding DNA: TGTGCCAGCAGCTCGAGCTCCTACGAGCAGTACTTC. Filled out from reference TRBV5-6 and TRBJ2-7, the complete variable domain reads DAGVTQSPTHLIKTRGQQVTLRCSPKSGHDTVSWYQQALGQGPQFIFQYYEEEERQRGNFPDRFSGHQFPNYSSELNVNALLLGDSALYLCASSSSSYEQYFGPGTRLTVT.

This clone came up a few times. The chain employs TRBV28 and TRBJ1-2, with a possible D match to TRBD1 (5 bases). Germline V gene lookup returns CDR1 MDHEN and CDR2 SYDVKM. The V gene lost 3 bases and the J gene lost 8 bases, with 19 bases spanning the gap. CDR3 length equals 15 residues. The CDR3 here is CASSFRARQTRGYTF. CDR3 nucleotides: TGTGCCAGCAGTTTTCGTGCCCGACAGACCCGCGGCTACACCTTC.

This chain uses TRBV7-2 with TRBJ2-7; D remains unclear. V lost 2 bases and J lost 3, with 5 bases in between. Germline CDR1 reads SGHTA; CDR2 reads FQGNSA. This CDR3 contains 12 residues. CDR3 protein: CASSLTGYEQYF. The CDR3 DNA reads as TGTGCCAGCAGCTTAACGGGCTACGAGCAGTACTTC.

The rearrangement links TRBV6-5 to TRBJ2-7; 7 positions agree with TRBD1. CDR3 length: 15 amino acids. With 6 bases clipped from V and 2 bases from J, the junction kept 10 bases outside the gene matches. Germline lookup yields CDR1 MNHEY and CDR2 SVGAGI. For the CDR3, the DNA is TGTGCCAGCAGCCAGGGACAGTGGGGAACCTACGAGCAGTACTTC. Protein sequence: CASSQGQWGTYEQYF.

The rearrangement uses TRBV19 and TRBJ2-2, with D possibly being TRBD1 (6 bases). The CDR3 runs to 15 residues. The V end lost 6 bases, the J end lost 2 bases, and 13 bases lay between the germline ends. Germline CDR1 is LNHDA and CDR2 is SQIVND (reference sequence). CDR3 in amino acids: CASSPGTPNTGELFF. CDR3 nucleotide sequence: TGTGCCAGTAGCCCCGGGACACCAAACACCGGGGAGCTGTTTTTT.

This chain connects TRBV14 to TRBJ1-3; no clear D gene. Trimming stripped 1 base from V and 9 bases from J, with 7 bases between. The CDR3 covers 12 residues. Germline V gene data show CDR1 as SGHDN and CDR2 as FVKESK. This CDR3 is CASSQARSTIYF. As DNA, the CDR3 is TGTGCCAGCAGCCAAGCCAGAAGCACCATATATTTT.

The V call is TRBV19, the J call TRBJ2-5; 7 nucleotides line up with TRBD1. The DNA matches TRBJ2-7 better at its end, which makes the J call doubtful. The CDR3 is 17 amino acids. Germline-derived CDR1 and CDR2 are LNHDA and SQIVND (reference sequence). The CDR3 coding sequence is TGTGCCAGTAGTATTGGATGGACAGGCCAGTCATCCTACGAGCAGTACTTC. Its translation: CASSIGWTGQSSYEQYF.

This chain links TRBV28 with TRBJ2-7; 8 nucleotides agree with TRBD2. V trimming: 6 bases; J trimming: 0 bases; junction bases outside the gene matches: 10. The CDR3 has 16 amino acids. Germline values: CDR1 MDHEN, CDR2 SYDVKM. Here the CDR3 reads CASRNPSGGNSYEQYF. CDR3 DNA: TGTGCCAGCAGAAATCCAAGCGGGGGCAACTCCTACGAGCAGTACTTC.